A single sample gave rise to the 16 T cell receptor beta chains below, sequenced in a study of OX40 agonist ivuxolimab in advanced cancers. This table comes from immunoSEQ multiplex PCR, and its TCRdb copy is limited to in-frame clones, with some not included. The data show fewer than 25,000 clones, around four fifths seen once. This material consisted of CD4+ or CD8+ T cells sorted from blood, taken in a trial of the OX40 agonist ivuxolimab. The receptor source for this set is an adult with an advanced solid tumor such as melanoma, head and neck, liver or kidney cancer.

In this sample, this clone turned up once. The CDR3 DNA reads TGCAGCGTTGGGCGCCTCGGGAGGGTTCAGACCCAGTACTTC. Encoded protein: CSVGRLGRVQTQYF. The gene calls are TRBV29-1 and TRBJ2-5; 8 bases are a match to TRBD2. Germline CDR1 is SQVTM and CDR2 is ANQGSEA. V trimming: 4 bases; J trimming: 6 bases; junction bases outside the gene matches: 10. The CDR3 runs to 14 residues.

The chain is built from TRBV28 and TRBJ2-7; D is possibly TRBD1 (6 bases). Germline loops: CDR1 MDHEN, CDR2 SYDVKM. V was pared by 2 bases and J by 5 bases, with 16 bases between. This CDR3 is 15 amino acids long. DNA of the CDR3: TGTGCCAGCAGTTTAGGATGGCAGGGGATGGACGAGCAGTACTTC. This sequence encodes CASSLGWQGMDEQYF.

The chain links TRBV27 to TRBJ2-2; 9 bases map to TRBD1. The V gene end was trimmed by 4 bases and the J gene end by 5 bases; junction bases not matched to a gene: 5. The length of the CDR3 is 15 residues. Germline loops: CDR1 MNHEY, CDR2 SMNVEV (reference sequence). CDR3 loop: CASSSTGGATGELFF. CDR3 sequence (DNA): TGTGCCAGCAGTTCCACAGGGGGCGCTACCGGGGAGCTGTTTTTT.

The chain carries TRBV7-9 and TRBJ1-1, with D possibly being TRBD1 (6 bases). Germline V gene lookup returns CDR1 SEHNR and CDR2 FQNEAQ (reference sequence). The CDR3 has 13 residues. Trimming took 10 bases from V and 4 from J, leaving 16 bases between them. CDR3 sequence: CATDRGSGTEAFF. The CDR3 DNA reads TGTGCCACGGATAGGGGGAGCGGCACTGAAGCTTTCTTT.

The genes are TRBV2 and TRBJ1-4; tentative D call: TRBD1 (5 bases). This CDR3 has 13 residues. The germline CDR1 and CDR2 sequences are SNHLY and FYNNEI. V lost 6 bases, J lost 1 base, and 6 bases lay in between. The CDR3 coding sequence is TGTGCCAGCAGGGGGGAAACTAATGAAAAACTGTTTTTT. Its protein is CASRGETNEKLFF.

V is TRBV29-1 and J is TRBJ1-2, with 7 bases fitting TRBD1. Germline V lookup: CDR1 SQVTM, CDR2 ANQGSEA. Trimming took 4 bases from V and 4 from J; bases not matched to a gene: 9. The length of the CDR3 is 14 residues. CDR3: CSVVAGGAFYGYTF. The DNA for the CDR3 is TGCAGCGTTGTAGCAGGGGGGGCCTTCTATGGCTACACCTTC.

This sequence joins TRBV7-9 and TRBJ2-7, with D perhaps TRBD1 (5 bases). V lost 1 base, J lost 0 bases, and 7 bases lay in between. The CDR3 totals 14 residues. Germline V gene data show CDR1 as SEHNR and CDR2 as FQNEAQ (reference sequence). The CDR3: CASSLGTGSYEQYF. CDR3 DNA: TGTGCCAGCAGCTTAGGAACAGGCTCCTACGAGCAGTACTTC.

J is TRBJ1-1 and V is TRBV4-3, with D perhaps TRBD1 (5 bases). Per the germline V gene, CDR1 is LGHNA and CDR2 is YSLEER. V lost 2 bases and J 4 bases, leaving 8 bases between the germline ends. The CDR3 is 13 residues long. CDR3 residues: CASSQTGVTEAFF. The CDR3 bases are TGCGCCAGCAGCCAAACAGGTGTCACTGAAGCTTTCTTT.

This chain uses TRBV6-6 with TRBJ2-3, with unresolved D. The CDR3 covers 12 residues. V shed 6 bases and J shed 2 bases, with 6 bases lying between them. Germline CDR1 is MNHNY and CDR2 is SVGAGI (reference sequence). The CDR3 here is CASSPDTDTQYF. CDR3 DNA: TGTGCCAGCAGCCCTGACACAGATACGCAGTATTTT.

The chain is built from TRBV7-2 and TRBJ2-3; no reliable D call. Germline CDR1 and CDR2: SGHTA and FQGNSA. The germline V and J ends were trimmed by 2 bases and 2 bases, with 8 bases remaining between them. The CDR3 covers 14 residues. In DNA form, the CDR3 reads TGTGCCAGCAGCTTAACTCCGACCACAGATACGCAGTATTTT. Translation: CASSLTPTTDTQYF.

The V call is TRBV20-1, the J call TRBJ1-2; no clear D. Trimming removed 5 bases at V and 8 bases at J, with 12 bases between. CDR3 size: 11 residues. Germline CDR1 is DFQATT and CDR2 is SNEGSKA (reference sequence). CDR3 coding DNA: TGCAGTGCTCACCGCGATCGGGGCTACACCTTC. This translates into CSAHRDRGYTF.

The J gene is TRBJ2-5, the V gene TRBV29-1; D possibly matches TRBD1 or TRBD2 (5 bases each). V lost 4 bases and J 4 bases, leaving 19 bases between the germline ends. The CDR3 spans 15 residues. Germline CDR1 and CDR2: SQVTM and ANQGSEA. The CDR3 protein is CSVGLDGTGGETQYF. The CDR3 DNA sequence: TGCAGCGTTGGCCTCGATGGGACGGGTGGAGAGACCCAGTACTTC.

V is TRBV2 and J is TRBJ2-7; possible D gene TRBD1, 6 bases. The CDR3 consists of 13 residues. Germline loops: CDR1 SNHLY, CDR2 FYNNEI. With 11 bases removed from V and 0 bases from J, the gap between germline ends came to 14 bases. The CDR3 loop reads CAGNQGSSYEQYF. As DNA, the CDR3 is TGTGCCGGAAACCAGGGGAGCTCCTACGAGCAGTACTTC.

In its sample, this clone was seen a few times. The chain recombines TRBV10-1 with TRBJ2-3, with TRBD2 matching over 15 bases. The CDR3 is 19 amino acids. J was trimmed by 2 bases and V by 3 bases; bases with no gene match: 9. Germline V gene sequence: CDR1 WNHNN, CDR2 SYGVQD (reference sequence). In nucleotides, the CDR3 is TGCGCCAGCAGTGACGCCGGGACTAGCGGGGGGCCAGACACAGATACGCAGTATTTT. Translated, it gives CASSDAGTSGGPDTDTQYF.

In regard to this clone: The sample has other DNA sequences that encode this CDR3 too. This chain connects TRBV7-9 to TRBJ1-2, with no clear D. Between the trimmed V and J ends, which lost 3 bases and 4 bases, there was a span of 9 bases. Germline V gene sequence: CDR1 SEHNR, CDR2 FQNEAQ (reference sequence). The CDR3 is 13 amino acids. CDR3 sequence (DNA): TGTGCCAGCAGCTTCGGGGTAGGCTATGGCTACACCTTC. This translates into CASSFGVGYGYTF. The whole variable domain, remainder taken from reference TRBV7-9 and TRBJ1-2, is DTGVSQNPRHKITKRGQNVTFRCDPISEHNRLYWYRQTLGQGPEFLTYFQNEAQLEKSRLLSDRFSAERPKGSFSTLEIQRTEQGDSAMYLCASSFGVGYGYTFGSGTRLTVV.

This chain uses TRBV28 with TRBJ2-7; either TRBD1 or TRBD2 may fit D (5 bases each). Trimming removed 6 bases from V and 2 bases from J, with 8 bases in between. Germline V gene sequence: CDR1 MDHEN, CDR2 SYDVKM. The CDR3 covers 12 residues. In DNA, the CDR3 is TGTGCCAGCAGCGGGACCGCCTACGAGCAGTACTTC. It codes for CASSGTAYEQYF. Based on the CDR3 plus reference TRBV28 and TRBJ2-7, the full variable domain is DVKVTQSSRYLVKRTGEKVFLECVQDMDHENMFWYRQDPGLGLRLIYFSYDVKMKEKGDIPEGYSVSREKKERFSLILESASTNQTSMYLCASSGTAYEQYFGPGTRLTVT.